This TCR beta chain came from a study of CD4 and CD8 cells across lung adenocarcinoma regions. This clonotype showed up many times. CDR3 length: 13 residues. In germline, CDR1 is WNHNN, CDR2 SYGVQD (reference sequence). Trimming cost V 0 bases and J 0 bases, with 2 bases left between them. From the PCR reads, TCRdb called clonotypes with MiXCR, one entry per CDR3 protein. The data contain 25,000 to 30,000 distinct CDR3 sequences, 53% of them singletons. The source is a male donor with lung adenocarcinoma. The CD4 and CD8 labels of this study may be unreliable. The sample comprised CD8+ T cells from the center of a lung tumor. This sequence joins TRBV10-1 and TRBJ1-2, with D unclear. CDR3 nucleotide sequence: TGCGCCAGCAGTGAGTCACCTAACTATGGCTACACCTTC. Protein: CASSESPNYGYTF.